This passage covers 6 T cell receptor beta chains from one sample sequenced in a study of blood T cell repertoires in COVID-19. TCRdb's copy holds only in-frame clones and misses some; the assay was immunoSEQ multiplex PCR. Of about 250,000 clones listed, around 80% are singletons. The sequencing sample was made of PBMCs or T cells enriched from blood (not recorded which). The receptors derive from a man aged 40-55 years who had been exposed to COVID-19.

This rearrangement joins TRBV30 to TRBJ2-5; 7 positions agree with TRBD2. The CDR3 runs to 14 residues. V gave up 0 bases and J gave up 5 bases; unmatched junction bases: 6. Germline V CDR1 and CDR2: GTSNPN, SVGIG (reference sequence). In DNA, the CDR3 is TGTGCCTGGAGTGTTGGCGGGAGTAGTGAGACCCAGTACTTC. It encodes CAWSVGGSSETQYF.

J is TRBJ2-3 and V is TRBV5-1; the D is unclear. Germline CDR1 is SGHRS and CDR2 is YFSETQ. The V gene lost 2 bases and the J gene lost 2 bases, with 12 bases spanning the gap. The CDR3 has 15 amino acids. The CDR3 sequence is CASSFRSANTDTQYF. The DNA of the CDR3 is TGCGCCAGCAGCTTCCGTTCCGCGAACACAGATACGCAGTATTTT.

The CDR3 coding sequence is TGCGCCAGCAGATGGCCCAGAGTGACCGGGACTAGCGGTGGGGATACGCAGTATTTT. Protein: CASRWPRVTGTSGGDTQYF. The chain is built from TRBV5-1 and TRBJ2-3, with 11 positions matching TRBD2. V dropped 5 bases and J dropped 6; count of bases not matched to a gene: 20. This CDR3 contains 19 residues. The germline V gene has CDR1 SGHRS and CDR2 YFSETQ.

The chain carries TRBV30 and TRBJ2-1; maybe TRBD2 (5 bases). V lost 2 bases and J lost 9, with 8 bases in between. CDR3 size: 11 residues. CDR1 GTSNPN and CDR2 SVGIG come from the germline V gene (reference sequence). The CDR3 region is CAWSRGSEQFF. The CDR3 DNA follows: TGTGCCTGGAGTCGTGGGAGTGAGCAGTTCTTC.

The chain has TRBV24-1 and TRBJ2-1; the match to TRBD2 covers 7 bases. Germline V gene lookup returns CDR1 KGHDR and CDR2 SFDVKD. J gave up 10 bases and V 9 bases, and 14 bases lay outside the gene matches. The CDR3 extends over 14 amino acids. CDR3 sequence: CATGGGGSSGEQFF. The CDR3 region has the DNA TGTGCCACCGGAGGAGGCGGGAGTAGTGGCGAGCAGTTCTTC.

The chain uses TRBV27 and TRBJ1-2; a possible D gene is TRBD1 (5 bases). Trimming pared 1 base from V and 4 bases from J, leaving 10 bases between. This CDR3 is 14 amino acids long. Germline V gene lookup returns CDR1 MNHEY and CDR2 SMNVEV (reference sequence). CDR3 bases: TGTGCCAGCAGTTTATACAGGACCGGCTATGGCTACACCTTC. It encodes CASSLYRTGYGYTF.